This TCR beta chain originates from a study of cytotoxic CD8 clonotypes in ibrutinib-treated CLL. Library input was around 2 micrograms of DNA from cryopreserved PBMCs. TCRdb's copy holds only in-frame clones and misses some; the assay was immunoSEQ multiplex PCR. Of roughly 330,000 clones in the sample, roughly 67% were seen once. A word on this clone: What it binds is not known.

Germline V gives CDR1 SQVTM, CDR2 ANQGSEA. V was shortened by 5 bases and J by 1 base, with 9 bases between the two germline ends. The CDR3 has 13 amino acids. Study-wide results and caveats: Circulating CD8+ T-cell counts were tracked by baseline clonality, which exceeded that of age-matched healthy donors. Contraction or stability on treatment characterized the public clonotypes, which were uncommon.

The clonotype was recovered from a human donor with chronic lymphocytic leukemia. The starting material was PBMCs, obtained after 36 months of ibrutinib treatment. The gene calls are TRBV29-1 and TRBJ1-3; D ambiguous. The CDR3 spells CSVKRLSGNTIYF. The CDR3 coding sequence is TGCAGCGTTAAACGGCTTTCTGGAAACACCATATATTTT.